The sequence of this T cell receptor beta chain was determined in a study of cytotoxic CD8 clonotypes in ibrutinib-treated CLL. As input for TCR beta libraries, about 2.2 micrograms of genomic DNA came from cryopreserved PBMCs. Method: immunoSEQ multiplex PCR; TCRdb's copy keeps in-frame clones and lacks some. Seen here are 160,000 or so clones, more than 65% observed once, and the top ten hold around 2.1%. Study conclusions and caveats: Treatment left the uncommon public clonotypes either contracted or stable in frequency.

With regard to this clone: Its antigen is unidentified.

This CDR3 region has 13 residues. V lost 0 bases to trimming and J lost 5 bases, with 5 bases between them. Germline V gene data show CDR1 as LNHDA and CDR2 as SQIVND (reference sequence). This chain links TRBV19 with TRBJ1-5; D remains ambiguous. The starting material was PBMCs, obtained after 12 months of ibrutinib treatment. This clonotype was obtained from a human donor with chronic lymphocytic leukemia. CDR3 DNA: TGTGCCAGTAGTATAGACGGGTATCAGCCCCAGCATTTT. It specifies CASSIDGYQPQHF.